This T cell receptor (beta chain) was observed in a study of control samples from healthy donors and cancer patients. Trimming took off 5 bases at V and 3 bases at J, with 7 bases between the two ends. The CDR3 length is 12 residues. The germline V gene has CDR1 KGHSH and CDR2 LQKENI. Method: immunoSEQ multiplex PCR; TCRdb's copy keeps in-frame clones and lacks some. This table has roughly 100,000 clones, approximately 83% appearing once. The sample comprised blood. This clonotype originated in a woman in her forties or fifties in good health. V and J are TRBV18 and TRBJ1-1; D is undetermined. The CDR3 region is CASSGRHTEAFF. DNA of the CDR3: TGTGCCAGCTCAGGAAGGCACACTGAAGCTTTCTTT. Drawing the rest from reference TRBV18 and TRBJ1-1, the complete variable domain is NAGVMQNPRHLVRRRGQEARLRCSPMKGHSHVYWYRQLPEEGLKFMVYLQKENIIDESGMPKERFSAEFPKEGPSILRIQQVVRGDSAAYFCASSGRHTEAFFGQGTRLTVV.